This entry lists 18 T cell receptor beta chains sequenced from one sample in a study of blood T cell repertoires in COVID-19. The protocol was immunoSEQ multiplex PCR, while the TCRdb copy is restricted to in-frame clones and leaves out a portion. The sample carries 100,000 to 120,000 clones, about 88% recorded once. Input material: peripheral blood. These receptor sequences come from a man aged 40-55 years with acute or convalescent COVID-19.

This chain connects TRBV10-2 to TRBJ1-6, with 7 bases identical to TRBD1. Germline V gene sequence: CDR1 WSHSY, CDR2 SAAADI. This CDR3 is 13 amino acids long. Trimming took 4 bases from V and 9 from J; bases not matched to a gene: 3. CDR3 nucleotide sequence: TGCGCCAGCAGTGGACAGGGAGCTTCACCCCTCCACTTT. Protein product: CASSGQGASPLHF.

V and J are TRBV5-1 and TRBJ1-1, with D tentatively TRBD1 (6 bases). The V end lost 4 bases, the J end lost 5 bases, and 18 bases lay between the germline ends. Germline V gene lookup returns CDR1 SGHRS and CDR2 YFSETQ. The CDR3 is 15 residues long. The CDR3 region has the DNA TGCGCCAGCAGCCCAGAGGCGGGGGCACGGACTGAAGCTTTCTTT. This gives the protein CASSPEAGARTEAFF.

J is TRBJ1-3 and V is TRBV9; no clear D gene. This CDR3 contains 12 residues. Germline V gene sequence: CDR1 SGDLS, CDR2 YYNGEE. Trimming took 4 bases from V and 4 from J, leaving 6 bases between them. The CDR3 loop reads CASSREGNTIYF. CDR3 bases: TGTGCCAGCAGCAGGGAGGGAAACACCATATATTTT.

This sequence joins TRBV27 and TRBJ2-7, with D perhaps matching TRBD2 (6 bases). Germline V gene sequence: CDR1 MNHEY, CDR2 SMNVEV (reference sequence). V was clipped by 11 bases and J by 4 bases, with 15 bases between them. The CDR3 consists of 12 residues. The CDR3 spells CASLGRGYEQYF. CDR3 DNA: TGTGCCTCCCTGGGGCGGGGATACGAGCAGTACTTC.

This chain links TRBV7-2 with TRBJ2-3; D is undetermined. The CDR3 is 15 amino acids. Trimming cost V 3 bases and J 4 bases, with 14 bases left between them. Germline CDR1 and CDR2: SGHTA and FQGNSA. CDR3 in DNA: TGTGCCAGCAGCTTTTCGTCCGTGAGGTCAGATACGCAGTATTTT. It translates to CASSFSSVRSDTQYF.

J is TRBJ2-3 and V is TRBV9, with a weak D call TRBD1 (5 bases). This CDR3 spans 13 amino acids. V was trimmed by 4 bases and J by 11 bases, leaving 17 bases between them. The germline V gene encodes CDR1 SGDLS and CDR2 YYNGEE. The DNA of the CDR3 is TGTGCCAGCAGCCTTGACAGTCAAGGTGGGCAGTATTTT. This codes for CASSLDSQGGQYF.

The gene calls are TRBV4-1 and TRBJ2-7, with 9 bases identical to TRBD1. Germline V CDR1 and CDR2: MGHRA, YSYEKL. V was pared by 1 base and J by 1 base, with 2 bases of the junction left unmatched. The CDR3 spans 15 residues. CDR3 in amino acids: CASSQGDRASYEQYF. CDR3 sequence (DNA): TGCGCCAGCAGCCAAGGGGACAGGGCTTCCTACGAGCAGTACTTC.

This rearrangement joins TRBV7-9 to TRBJ2-2, with 7 bases that match TRBD1. The germline CDR1 and CDR2 sequences are SEHNR and FQNEAQ (reference sequence). The CDR3 consists of 13 residues. V gave up 9 bases and J gave up 5 bases; unmatched junction bases: 6. The CDR3 loop is CASKGGATGELFF. CDR3 bases: TGTGCCAGTAAAGGGGGCGCAACCGGGGAGCTGTTTTTT.

This clone was seen just once. This chain connects TRBV5-8 to TRBJ2-7; D gene uncertain. The V and J ends lost 2 bases and 2 bases respectively, with 8 bases between them. This CDR3 has 13 amino acids. Germline V gene sequence: CDR1 SGHTS, CDR2 YDEGEE. CDR3 bases: TGTGCCAGCAGCTTTCTCCCTGCCTACGAGCAGTACTTC. It encodes CASSFLPAYEQYF.

This chain connects TRBV6-6 to TRBJ1-2, with TRBD1 matching 9 bases. J gave up 6 bases and V 4 bases, and 3 bases lay outside the gene matches. The CDR3 totals 13 residues. Germline CDR1 is MNHNY and CDR2 is SVGAGI (reference sequence). CDR3 in amino acids: CASSSGTGNGYTF. Here the CDR3 DNA reads TGTGCCAGCAGTTCCGGGACAGGGAATGGCTACACCTTC.

CDR3 sequence reads: CASSQGYTVSGNTIYF. The CDR3 DNA reads TGCGCCAGCAGCCAAGGCTATACCGTCTCTGGAAACACCATATATTTT. The chain is built from TRBV4-1 and TRBJ1-3; D gene uncertain. Germline loops: CDR1 MGHRA, CDR2 YSYEKL. Trimming removed 1 base from V and 0 bases from J, with 10 bases in between. There are 16 residues in the CDR3.

The chain carries TRBV6-5 and TRBJ1-2; 7 bases are shared with TRBD1. The V gene end was trimmed by 6 bases and the J gene end by 4 bases; junction bases not matched to a gene: 5. Looked up from germline, CDR1 is MNHEY and CDR2 is SVGAGI. The CDR3 spans 13 residues. The CDR3 DNA reads TGTGCCAGCAGGCAGGGGACAGTCTATGGCTACACCTTC. Its translation is CASRQGTVYGYTF.

J is TRBJ2-3 and V is TRBV25-1; perhaps TRBD1 as D (6 bases). The germline CDR1 and CDR2 sequences are MGHDK and SYGVNS. This CDR3 has 14 residues. V shed 2 bases and J shed 2 bases, with 8 bases lying between them. CDR3: CASSEPGDTDTQYF. CDR3 coding DNA: TGTGCCAGCAGTGAACCAGGGGACACAGATACGCAGTATTTT.

The chain carries TRBV5-4 and TRBJ2-3, with D tentatively TRBD1 (6 bases). Trimming left V 1 base short and J 0 bases short, with 6 bases between. This CDR3 is built from 14 residues. CDR1 and CDR2 from the germline V gene are SGHNT and YYREEE (reference sequence). This chain's CDR3 is CASSLTGSTDTQYF. The CDR3 nucleotides read TGTGCCAGCAGCTTGACAGGGAGCACAGATACGCAGTATTTT.

The chain joins TRBV19 to TRBJ1-2; D possibly corresponds to TRBD1 (6 bases). V lost 6 bases and J lost 8, with 19 bases in between. Germline CDR1 and CDR2: LNHDA and SQIVND (reference sequence). The CDR3 extends over 14 amino acids. The CDR3: CASSSGTLLGGYTF. The CDR3 bases are TGTGCCAGTAGCTCCGGGACATTGCTTGGCGGCTACACCTTC.

The chain carries TRBV11-2 and TRBJ2-7; 9 positions match TRBD1. The V gene's germline CDR1 is SGHAT and CDR2 FQNNGV. V lost 5 bases, J lost 6 bases, and 14 bases stayed unmatched. The CDR3 consists of 16 residues. The CDR3 here is CASSKRSGTGPREQYF. The CDR3 nucleotides are TGTGCCAGCAGCAAAAGGTCCGGGACAGGGCCACGCGAGCAGTACTTC.

The V call is TRBV12-3 or TRBV12-4, the J call TRBJ1-2, with 7 positions matching TRBD1. The trim removed 3 bases at V and 8 bases at J, leaving 6 bases unmatched. The CDR3 spans 13 residues. The CDR3 DNA reads TGTGCCAGCAGTTTCAGACAGGGAGGCGGCTACACCTTC. It codes for CASSFRQGGGYTF.

This clone was observed a handful of times. V is TRBV7-9 and J is TRBJ2-1; D ambiguous. V was shortened by 5 bases and J by 7 bases, with 15 bases between the two germline ends. The CDR3 totals 14 residues. Germline lookup yields CDR1 SEHNR and CDR2 FQNEAQ (reference sequence). For the CDR3, the DNA is TGTGCCAGCAGCACTCCCCTGGTCGTTAATGAGCAGTTCTTC. It encodes CASSTPLVVNEQFF.